What follows are 7 T cell receptor beta chains derived from one specimen sequenced in a study of response to subunit inactivated influenza vaccine. TCRdb re-derived calls from the RT-PCR reads in MiXCR, one entry per CDR3 protein. The sample lists 650,000 to 800,000 distinct CDR3 sequences; approximately 14% were seen once. Here the sequenced sample was PBMCs from blood, taken approximately 15 days before vaccination. Receptors were obtained from a man aged 50-59 years who received an inactivated influenza vaccine.

This clonotype was picked up one time. The CDR3 here is CSVGTISYEQYF. The CDR3 nucleotides read TGCAGCGTCGGGACAATTTCCTACGAGCAGTACTTC. This chain connects TRBV29-1 to TRBJ2-7; the D gene is possibly TRBD1 (6 bases). Germline assignment: CDR1 SQVTM and CDR2 ANQGSEA. The CDR3 covers 12 residues. V was clipped by 6 bases and J by 1 base, with 10 bases between them.

The sample holds a few counts of this clonotype. The rearrangement uses TRBV9 and TRBJ2-2; TRBD2 matches at 10 bases. The germline CDR1 and CDR2 sequences are SGDLS and YYNGEE. The CDR3 is 17 residues long. The junction had 7 bases not matched to a gene; V was cut back by 0 bases and J by 5 bases. The CDR3 loop reads CASSVAPNSGRTGELFF. Here the CDR3 DNA reads TGTGCCAGCAGCGTAGCTCCTAATAGCGGGAGGACCGGGGAGCTGTTTTTT.

This clonotype was seen ten or more times. The chain uses TRBV18 and TRBJ2-7; 7 bases are shared with TRBD1. V dropped 2 bases and J dropped 0; count of bases not matched to a gene: 4. The CDR3 consists of 15 residues. CDR1 is KGHSH and CDR2 is LQKENI in the germline V gene. The CDR3 DNA sequence: TGTGCCAGCTCACCATCAACAGGGGCCTCCTACGAGCAGTACTTC. This encodes CASSPSTGASYEQYF.

The chain couples TRBV20-1 to TRBJ2-5; the D call may be TRBD1 or TRBD2 (5 bases each). The germline V gene has CDR1 DFQATT and CDR2 SNEGSKA (reference sequence). The CDR3 covers 12 residues. Between the trimmed V and J ends, which lost 2 bases and 5 bases, there was a span of 9 bases. CDR3 in amino acids: CSARTGLETQYF. The CDR3 DNA reads as TGCAGTGCTAGAACGGGGCTCGAGACCCAGTACTTC.

The V call is TRBV29-1, the J call TRBJ1-5; D gene unclear. V was clipped by 6 bases and J by 4 bases, with 13 bases between them. Germline CDR1 and CDR2: SQVTM and ANQGSEA. The CDR3 is made up of 13 amino acids. DNA of the CDR3: TGCAGCGTCCGCGGGTCGGGGAATCAGCCCCAGCATTTT. It codes for CSVRGSGNQPQHF. The whole variable domain, filled in from reference TRBV29-1 and TRBJ1-5, reads SAVISQKPSRDICQRGTSLTIQCQVDSQVTMMFWYRQQPGQSLTLIATANQGSEATYESGFVIDKFPISRPNLTFSTLTVSNMSPEDSSIYLCSVRGSGNQPQHFGDGTRLSIL.

The table lists this clonotype with a few counts. The rearrangement uses TRBV9 and TRBJ2-5; possible D gene TRBD1, 6 bases. This CDR3 region has 17 residues. V gave up 0 bases and J gave up 0 bases, with 15 bases separating them. The V gene's germline CDR1 is SGDLS and CDR2 YYNGEE. The DNA for the CDR3 is TGTGCCAGCAGCGTAGGGTTGCAGGGGCTTTACCAAGAGACCCAGTACTTC. Translated, it gives CASSVGLQGLYQETQYF.

This clonotype was recorded at least ten times. V gene TRBV6-5 combines with J gene TRBJ1-1; 7 bases align to TRBD1. With V trimmed by 4 bases and J by 6 bases, 5 bases remained unmatched. The V gene's germline CDR1 is MNHEY and CDR2 SVGAGI. The CDR3 is 13 amino acids. In nucleotides, the CDR3 is TGTGCCAGCAGTTCGACAGGGAAGGCTGAAGCTTTCTTT. Translation: CASSSTGKAEAFF.